This is a list of T cell receptor beta chains from one sample in a study of shared clonotypes between healthy human individuals. Assay: immunoSEQ multiplex PCR; the TCRdb copy retains only in-frame clones and omits some. The sample lists millions of clones; approximately 95% were seen once. The sequencing input was naive CD4+ T cells from PBMCs. Source of these receptors: a man between 18 and 35 years old in good health. Some clones in this sample may be carry-over from other donors' samples. Both conserved end residues are part of each CDR3.

CDR3 length,J gene,V gene,CDR3 protein
15,TRBJ2-6,TRBV27,CASSREPAGANVLTF
14,TRBJ1-2,TRBV27,CASSPLGQYYGYTF
14,TRBJ1-4,TRBV5-1,CASSFIAGGEKLFF
17,TRBJ2-1,TRBV11-2,CASSRGLAEGGYNEQFF
13,TRBJ1-4,TRBV4-2,CASSHRGDEKLFF
16,TRBJ1-5,TRBV4-1,CASSQVGQGIFQPQHF
18,TRBJ2-7,TRBV7-9,CASSYGLAGGSYPYEQYF
15,TRBJ1-1,TRBV5-4,CASSLSSGFITEAFF
14,TRBJ2-4,TRBV30,CAWSVQGAKNIQYF
13,TRBJ1-2,TRBV5-1,CASSPVSGVGYTF
13,TRBJ2-7,TRBV5-6,CASSLGRLYEQYF
14,TRBJ2-3,TRBV9,CASSGLASTDTQYF
16,TRBJ1-4,TRBV5-1,CASRSGTKAGVEKLFF
16,TRBJ1-5,TRBV5-6,CASSFTGGASNQPQHF
13,TRBJ1-2,TRBV28,CASSLGQNYGYTF
15,TRBJ2-6,TRBV27,CASSPRGTGANVLTF
18,TRBJ2-7,TRBV9,CASSAGGDGAGPSYEQYF
14,TRBJ2-7,TRBV5-1,CASCYQPNSYEQYF
16,TRBJ1-3,TRBV6-1,CASSEGTGGTGNTIYF
16,TRBJ2-2,TRBV9,CASSPRLAGWSGELFF
14,TRBJ1-2,TRBV30,CAWSVRQGAYGYTF
15,TRBJ2-7,TRBV6-6,CASSFTGTGGDEQYF
12,TRBJ1-4,TRBV5-4,CASSWTGGTLFF
13,TRBJ2-3,TRBV30,CAWTTTVTDTQYF
14,TRBJ1-2,TRBV9,CASSPRTGGLGYTF
15,TRBJ1-4,TRBV7-6,CASSPSRGISEKLFF
15,TRBJ2-2,TRBV2,CASLGDSGRTGELFF
13,TRBJ2-7,TRBV29-1,CSVFRTPEGEQYF
16,TRBJ2-2,TRBV5-1,CASSTLAGGDTGELFF
16,TRBJ2-3,TRBV28,CASSLLAGGPPDTQYF
15,TRBJ2-1,TRBV7-9,CASSLVLVAGNEQFF
14,TRBJ2-1,TRBV9,CASSGTAGGGEQFF
16,TRBJ2-7,TRBV18,CASSPLGTGSSYEQYF
15,TRBJ1-5,TRBV7-9,CASSPGESPNQPQHF
14,TRBJ1-5,TRBV7-2,CASSSTGINQPQHF
15,TRBJ2-7,TRBV5-1,CASSLEGQGPNEQYF
11,TRBJ2-1,TRBV10-1,CASSDSNEQFF
16,TRBJ2-7,TRBV5-4,CASSTLSTSGRPEQYF
12,TRBJ2-5,TRBV19,CASNSNQETQYF
13,TRBJ2-1,TRBV7-3,CASSLTPGSEQFF
15,TRBJ1-1,TRBV27,CASSPWTEPNTEAFF
14,TRBJ2-7,TRBV28,CASSLDRGRYEQYF
12,TRBJ2-7,TRBV5-8,CASSRVSLEQYF
13,TRBJ2-1,TRBV10-1,CASSEWASGSEFF
15,TRBJ2-3,TRBV5-1,CASSLAGVPTDTQYF
15,TRBJ2-3,TRBV29-1,CSVVWAGTSLVRQYF
15,TRBJ2-7,TRBV5-1,CASRSLPGQSGEQYF
14,TRBJ1-1,TRBV5-5,CASSLGSENTEAFF
14,TRBJ1-2,TRBV6-4,CASRRDRGNYGYTF
14,TRBJ2-7,TRBV6-1,CASSGGRVFGEQYF
15,TRBJ2-7,TRBV27,CASSLYGHFSYEQYF